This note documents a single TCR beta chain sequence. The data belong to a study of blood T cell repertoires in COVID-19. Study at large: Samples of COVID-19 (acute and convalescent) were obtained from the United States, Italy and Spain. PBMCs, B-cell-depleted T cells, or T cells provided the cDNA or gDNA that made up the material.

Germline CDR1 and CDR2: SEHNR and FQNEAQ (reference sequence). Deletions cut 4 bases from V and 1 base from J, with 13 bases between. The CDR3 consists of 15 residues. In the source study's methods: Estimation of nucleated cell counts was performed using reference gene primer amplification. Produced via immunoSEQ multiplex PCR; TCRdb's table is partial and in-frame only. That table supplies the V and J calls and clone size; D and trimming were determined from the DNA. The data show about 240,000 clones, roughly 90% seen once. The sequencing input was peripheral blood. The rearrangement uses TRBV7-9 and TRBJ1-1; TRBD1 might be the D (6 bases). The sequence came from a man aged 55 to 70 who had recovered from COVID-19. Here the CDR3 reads CASSSNRQENTEAFF. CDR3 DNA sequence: TGTGCCAGCAGCTCGAACCGACAGGAGAACACTGAAGCTTTCTTT.